These 10 T cell receptor beta chains were all obtained from the same sample, sequenced in a study of blood T cell repertoires in COVID-19. Sequencing used immunoSEQ multiplex PCR; TCRdb keeps in-frame clones, though not all of them. This sample has about 100,000 clones; about nine tenths occur once, and the top ten carry approximately 15%. Sequences were obtained from peripheral blood. Receptor source: a man aged 45 to 65 with acute or convalescent COVID-19.

This sequence joins TRBV19 and TRBJ2-1; D is uncertain. CDR1 is LNHDA and CDR2 is SQIVND in the germline V gene (reference sequence). The CDR3 extends over 10 amino acids. V lost 8 bases to trimming and J lost 5 bases, with 4 bases between them. The CDR3 region has the DNA TGTGCCAGTTCCAACAATGAGCAGTTCTTC. It yields the protein CASSNNEQFF.

The J gene is TRBJ2-7, the V gene TRBV5-1, with 9 nucleotides matching TRBD2. The CDR3 sequence is 17 residues long. CDR1 and CDR2 from the germline V gene are SGHRS and YFSETQ. V shed 0 bases and J 6 bases; nucleotides not matched to a gene: 13. The CDR3 reads CASSLGAWKSGLAEQYF. CDR3 bases: TGCGCCAGCAGCTTGGGTGCTTGGAAGTCGGGACTAGCCGAGCAGTACTTC.

J is TRBJ1-1 and V is TRBV5-1, with D unclear. V gave up 0 bases and J gave up 6 bases, with 12 bases separating them. The CDR3 is 14 residues long. Germline values: CDR1 SGHRS, CDR2 YFSETQ. The CDR3 region is CASSLDSAGPEAFF. CDR3 sequence (DNA): TGCGCCAGCAGCTTGGACAGTGCTGGGCCTGAAGCTTTCTTT.

J is TRBJ2-1 and V is TRBV2; TRBD2 agrees at 9 bases. V shed 6 bases and J 13 bases; nucleotides not matched to a gene: 22. The CDR3 has 17 residues. The germline CDR1 and CDR2 sequences are SNHLY and FYNNEI. CDR3 in DNA: TGTGCCAGCAGCGTTAACACCAGATCTAGCGGGGCCTCCTTACAGTTCTTC. Its protein product is CASSVNTRSSGASLQFF.

This clone was counted a few times. The J gene is TRBJ1-5, the V gene TRBV9; perhaps TRBD1 as D (6 bases). V gave up 3 bases and J gave up 8 bases, with 18 bases separating them. From germline, CDR1 is SGDLS and CDR2 YYNGEE. The CDR3 contains 15 residues. For the CDR3, the DNA is TGTGCCAGCAGCGCGGGACACCTCGGGGACGAGCCCCAGCATTTT. Translating it yields CASSAGHLGDEPQHF.

The chain combines TRBV11-3 with TRBJ2-1; 9 nucleotides agree with TRBD2. From germline, CDR1 is SGHNT and CDR2 YENEEA. J lost 8 bases, V lost 7 bases, and 6 bases had no gene match. The CDR3 has 13 residues. As DNA, the CDR3 is TGTGCCAGCACGTCAGGCGGGGGGGATGAGCAGTTCTTC. Translated, it gives CASTSGGGDEQFF.

This chain connects TRBV3-1 (or the pseudogene TRBV3-2) to TRBJ1-3; possible D gene TRBD1, 5 bases. Germline V CDR1 and CDR2: LGHDT, YNNKEL (reference sequence). Trimming stripped 3 bases from V and 2 bases from J, with 14 bases between. This CDR3 contains 16 residues. CDR3 protein: CASSQSSTGPGNTIYF. In nucleotides, the CDR3 is TGTGCCAGCAGCCAGTCCTCAACAGGACCTGGAAACACCATATATTTT.

This clone was detected only once. The chain employs TRBV2 and TRBJ2-5; 10 bases line up with TRBD1. The CDR3 length is 13 residues. Germline loops: CDR1 SNHLY, CDR2 FYNNEI. V dropped 6 bases and J dropped 5; count of bases not matched to a gene: 3. The CDR3 region is CASRTGGAETQYF. The CDR3 nucleotides read TGTGCCAGCAGGACAGGGGGCGCGGAGACCCAGTACTTC.

This clone was detected only once. The gene calls are TRBV25-1 and TRBJ2-7, with D possibly matching TRBD1 (5 bases). Germline CDR1 and CDR2: MGHDK and SYGVNS. The CDR3 contains 15 residues. V lost 6 bases, J lost 0 bases, and 15 bases lay in between. For the CDR3, the DNA is TGTGCCAGCAGAGCCATAGGGGCGTTCTCCTACGAGCAGTACTTC. Translated: CASRAIGAFSYEQYF.

The rearrangement joins TRBV29-1 to TRBJ1-6; D is possibly TRBD1 (6 bases). V was trimmed by 4 bases and J by 9 bases, leaving 13 bases between them. This CDR3 is 13 amino acids long. Germline CDR1 SQVTM, CDR2 ANQGSEA. CDR3 sequence (DNA): TGCAGCGTTGGAGACAGGATGGGTTCACCCCTCCACTTT. This gives the protein CSVGDRMGSPLHF.